Below are 15 T cell receptor beta chains sequenced from a single sample in a study of T cell responses to AZD1222 COVID-19 vaccine. TCRdb keeps only in-frame clones here, not all; method: immunoSEQ multiplex PCR. The sample has about 130,000 clones, 80% to 95% seen once. The material was peripheral blood, obtained on day 0 of AZD1222 vaccination. These receptors were collected from an adult in good health.

The chain links TRBV27 to TRBJ2-7; TRBD2 might be the D (5 bases). The CDR3 sequence is 15 residues long. Trimming removed 0 bases from V and 0 bases from J, with 9 bases in between. The germline V gene encodes CDR1 MNHEY and CDR2 SMNVEV (reference sequence). In DNA form, the CDR3 reads TGTGCCAGCAGTTTATCGTGGCGGGTCTCCTACGAGCAGTACTTC. It is translated as CASSLSWRVSYEQYF.

The chain carries TRBV4-1 and TRBJ1-5; D remains unclear. CDR1 is MGHRA, CDR2 YSYEKL, per germline. The CDR3 spans 16 residues. Trimming removed 0 bases from V and 4 bases from J, with 13 bases in between. The CDR3 region has the DNA TGCGCCAGCAGCCAAGAGCCCGCCAAAGAGAATCAGCCCCAGCATTTT. Protein product: CASSQEPAKENQPQHF.

This sequence joins TRBV2 and TRBJ1-5, with TRBD1 identical over 10 bases. V shed 6 bases and J 6 bases; nucleotides not matched to a gene: 2. Per germline, CDR1 SNHLY and CDR2 FYNNEI. The CDR3 totals 13 residues. The CDR3 DNA sequence: TGTGCCAGCAGGGGGGACAGGGGTCAGCCCCAGCATTTT. It encodes CASRGDRGQPQHF.

This rearrangement joins TRBV7-2 to TRBJ2-2; D is perhaps TRBD2 (5 bases). Germline-derived CDR1 and CDR2 are SGHTA and FQGNSA. The V and J ends lost 9 bases and 7 bases respectively, with 24 bases between them. There are 16 residues in the CDR3. CDR3 loop: CASPPPGSIVGGELFF. CDR3 nucleotide sequence: TGTGCCAGTCCCCCCCCTGGGAGTATAGTGGGCGGGGAGCTGTTTTTT.

This chain uses TRBV28 with TRBJ1-2; TRBD1 aligns across 8 bases. Germline V lookup: CDR1 MDHEN, CDR2 SYDVKM. Trimming cost V 6 bases and J 6 bases; bases outside gene matches: 6. The CDR3 consists of 13 residues. DNA for the CDR3: TGTGCCAGCAGGGGACAGGCAAATCATGGCTACACCTTC. This gives the protein CASRGQANHGYTF.

This sequence joins TRBV19 and TRBJ1-4; 8 bases align to TRBD1. Germline V CDR1 and CDR2: LNHDA, SQIVND (reference sequence). Unmatched junction bases numbered 8, after V lost 8 bases and J lost 6 bases. This CDR3 has 14 amino acids. CDR3 region: CASAGGRTDEKLFF. In DNA, the CDR3 is TGTGCCAGTGCAGGGGGCCGGACTGATGAAAAACTGTTTTTT.

The chain is built from TRBV7-3 and TRBJ1-4; the D gene is possibly TRBD1 (6 bases). The CDR3 contains 14 residues. Per germline, CDR1 SGHTA and CDR2 FQGTGA. Between the trimmed V and J ends, which lost 0 bases and 5 bases, there was a span of 7 bases. The CDR3 reads CASSLTGQNEKLFF. The CDR3 region has the DNA TGTGCCAGCAGCTTAACGGGACAAAATGAAAAACTGTTTTTT.

The V call is TRBV2, the J call TRBJ1-2, with 10 bases matching TRBD1. V shed 8 bases, J shed 8 bases, and the junction held 11 bases outside the gene matches. This CDR3 contains 14 residues. Germline-derived CDR1 and CDR2 are SNHLY and FYNNEI. The CDR3 DNA sequence: TGTGCCAGCTCCCCGGGACAGGGGAGGGACGGCTACACCTTC. The encoded protein is CASSPGQGRDGYTF.

V is TRBV10-3 and J is TRBJ1-5; 8 bases are a match to TRBD1. With V trimmed by 10 bases and J by 6 bases, 8 bases remained unmatched. The V gene's germline CDR1 is ENHRY and CDR2 SYGVKD. The CDR3 has 13 amino acids. CDR3 sequence: CATQGGLGQPQHF. DNA for the CDR3: TGTGCCACACAGGGGGGGCTAGGTCAGCCCCAGCATTTT.

This chain links TRBV4-1 with TRBJ1-2, with 8 bases identical to TRBD1. J was trimmed by 2 bases and V by 0 bases; bases with no gene match: 2. The CDR3 spans 15 residues. Germline CDR1 and CDR2: MGHRA and YSYEKL. Written as DNA, the CDR3 is TGCGCCAGCAGCCAAGATCAGGGGGCAAACTATGGCTACACCTTC. Translation gives CASSQDQGANYGYTF.

The chain joins TRBV28 to TRBJ1-5; 7 nucleotides line up with TRBD1. V was pared by 7 bases and J by 3 bases, with 9 bases of the junction left unmatched. The CDR3 runs to 15 residues. Germline V gene data show CDR1 as MDHEN and CDR2 as SYDVKM. The CDR3 protein is CASNPLGTVNQPQHF. In DNA form, the CDR3 reads TGTGCCAGCAACCCTTTAGGGACAGTCAATCAGCCCCAGCATTTT.

The chain joins TRBV28 to TRBJ1-2, with 11 bases that match TRBD1. The CDR3 totals 13 residues. Germline CDR1 reads MDHEN; CDR2 reads SYDVKM. V trimming: 6 bases; J trimming: 7 bases; junction bases outside the gene matches: 4. CDR3 sequence (DNA): TGTGCCAGCAGACCGGGACAGGGGGGTGGCTACACCTTC. Residues: CASRPGQGGGYTF.

The V and J genes are TRBV10-2 and TRBJ1-5; D remains unclear. The CDR3 extends over 16 amino acids. V shed 0 bases and J shed 0 bases, with 9 bases lying between them. The germline CDR1 and CDR2 sequences are WSHSY and SAAADI. In nucleotides, the CDR3 is TGCGCCAGCAGTGAGTCGGCTATCGCTAGCAATCAGCCCCAGCATTTT. It translates to CASSESAIASNQPQHF.

The count of this clone is one. J is TRBJ1-5 and V is TRBV19; TRBD1 agrees at 7 bases. CDR1 and CDR2 (germline): LNHDA, SQIVND (reference sequence). V lost 2 bases to trimming and J lost 6 bases; unmatched junction nucleotides: 7. The CDR3 extends over 15 amino acids. The CDR3 sequence is CASSITDREIQPQHF. The DNA of the CDR3 is TGTGCCAGTAGTATAACCGACAGGGAGATTCAGCCCCAGCATTTT. Combining the CDR3 with reference TRBV19 and TRBJ1-5 gives the whole variable domain DGGITQSPKYLFRKEGQNVTLSCEQNLNHDAMYWYRQDPGQGLRLIYYSQIVNDFQKGDIAEGYSVSREKKESFPLTVTSAQKNPTAFYLCASSITDREIQPQHFGDGTRLSIL.

The CDR3 nucleotides are TGTGCCAGCAGCAACAAAAGCTCCTACGAGCAGTACTTC. Encoded protein: CASSNKSSYEQYF. The chain recombines TRBV5-4 with TRBJ2-7; D uncertain. CDR1 SGHNT and CDR2 YYREEE come from the germline V gene (reference sequence). The CDR3 spans 13 residues. V lost 4 bases and J 0 bases, leaving 8 bases between the germline ends.